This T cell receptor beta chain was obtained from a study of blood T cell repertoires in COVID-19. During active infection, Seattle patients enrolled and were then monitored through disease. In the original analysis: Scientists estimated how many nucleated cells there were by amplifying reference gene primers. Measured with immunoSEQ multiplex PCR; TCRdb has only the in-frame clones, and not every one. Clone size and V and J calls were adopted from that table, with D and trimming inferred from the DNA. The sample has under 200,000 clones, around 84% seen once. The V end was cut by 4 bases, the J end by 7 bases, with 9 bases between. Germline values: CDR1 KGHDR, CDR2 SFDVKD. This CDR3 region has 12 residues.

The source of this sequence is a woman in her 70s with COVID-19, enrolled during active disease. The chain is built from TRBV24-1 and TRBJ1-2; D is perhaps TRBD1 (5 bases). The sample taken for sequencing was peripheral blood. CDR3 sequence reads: CATSEGEFGYTF. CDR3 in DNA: TGTGCCACCAGTGAAGGGGAATTTGGCTACACCTTC.